Below are 32 T cell receptor beta chains sequenced from a single sample in a study of T cell repertoires in cytomegalovirus infection (dated by TCRdb to between 2018 and 2020). Data came from an Illumina HiSeq 1500. TCRdb ran its own pipeline on the public reads, namely fastp trimming at Q25 and MiXCR clone calling, and kept in-frame beta chains. Each CDR3 protein appears once, grouped with its most common genes and DNA. The sample table shows 900,000 to 950,000 distinct CDR3 sequences, and roughly 30% are seen once. Of the sample, over 13% falls within the top ten clones. For these receptors, no antigen is known. The treatment or condition label corresponds to: in vitro stimulation with specific CMV peptide epitopes to enrich CMV-specific T cells. The input for sequencing was cultured CD8+ T cells from PBMCs, taken from culture after CMV antigen stimulation. Receptor source: a human donor in good health (CMV status not recorded). Some clones in this sample may be carry-over from other donors' samples.

This clonotype was seen repeatedly, ten times or more. J is TRBJ1-1 and V is TRBV12-3 or TRBV12-4; D is possibly TRBD1 (5 bases). Between the trimmed V and J ends, which lost 6 bases and 5 bases, there was a span of 16 bases. The CDR3 spans 14 residues. This CDR3 is CASSLTSGRTEAFF. In nucleotides, the CDR3 is TGTGCCAGCAGCCTTACCTCAGGGAGGACTGAAGCTTTCTTT.

This sequence joins TRBV27 and TRBJ1-5, with unresolved D. Germline CDR1 reads MNHEY; CDR2 reads SMNVEV (reference sequence). There are 16 residues in the CDR3. V was trimmed by 0 bases and J by 0 bases, leaving 9 bases between them. CDR3 protein: CASSLSGGLSNQPQHF. The CDR3 region has the DNA TGTGCCAGCAGTTTATCAGGTGGACTTAGCAATCAGCCCCAGCATTTT.

This clonotype was seen only a few times. The V and J genes are TRBV5-1 and TRBJ1-3; TRBD1 aligns across 7 bases. The germline CDR1 and CDR2 sequences are SGHRS and YFSETQ. The CDR3 has 17 residues. Unmatched junction bases numbered 6, after V lost 0 bases and J lost 0 bases. The DNA for the CDR3 is TGCGCCAGCAGCTTGGGAACAGGGGACGGCTCTGGAAACACCATATATTTT. Translating gives CASSLGTGDGSGNTIYF.

This clonotype was picked up many times. The rearrangement uses TRBV7-9 and TRBJ1-5; D call uncertain. The CDR3 totals 14 residues. Trimming cost V 0 bases and J 5 bases, with 8 bases left between them. Germline values: CDR1 SEHNR, CDR2 FQNEAQ (reference sequence). The CDR3 nucleotides are TGTGCCAGCAGCTTAGCGGGAAGGGATCAGCCCCAGCATTTT. Translating it yields CASSLAGRDQPQHF.

There are a few counts of this clonotype. CDR3 in DNA: TGTGCCAGCAGTTACAGGACCAACTCCTACAATGAGCAGTTCTTC. Its protein product is CASSYRTNSYNEQFF. The chain combines TRBV6-5 with TRBJ2-1; D is uncertain. In germline, CDR1 is MNHEY, CDR2 SVGAGI. The CDR3 extends over 15 amino acids. Deletions cut 2 bases from V and 0 bases from J, with 8 bases between.

V usage is TRBV4-3 and J usage is TRBJ2-1, with D perhaps matching TRBD1 (6 bases). The CDR3 spans 13 residues. Germline V CDR1 and CDR2: LGHNA, YSLEER. V lost 0 bases and J 10 bases, leaving 10 bases between the germline ends. The CDR3 bases are TGCGCCAGCAGCCAAGAACAGGGTATCGAGCAGTTCTTC. Its protein is CASSQEQGIEQFF.

J is TRBJ2-1 and V is TRBV4-3, with D tentatively TRBD2 (6 bases). Germline assignment: CDR1 LGHNA and CDR2 YSLEER. V shed 0 bases and J shed 9 bases, with 15 bases lying between them. The CDR3 consists of 15 residues. The CDR3 DNA sequence: TGCGCCAGCAGCCAAGACGGGGACGGAGGGTTTGAGCAGTTCTTC. It yields the protein CASSQDGDGGFEQFF.

This clonotype was counted at least ten times. The chain recombines TRBV7-9 with TRBJ1-1; no clear D. This CDR3 is built from 12 residues. Trimming removed 6 bases at V and 5 bases at J, with 10 bases between. Germline CDR1 and CDR2: SEHNR and FQNEAQ (reference sequence). CDR3 bases: TGTGCCAGCAGTCGGAGCGGTACTGAAGCTTTCTTT. This encodes CASSRSGTEAFF.

The chain couples TRBV6-2 or TRBV6-3 to TRBJ2-5, with D maybe TRBD1 (6 bases). Germline V gene lookup returns CDR1 MNHEY and CDR2 SVGEGT. This CDR3 is built from 15 residues. V was clipped by 0 bases and J by 5 bases, with 13 bases between them. CDR3 in DNA: TGTGCCAGCAGTTACTCTGGCAGGGGCGAGGAGACCCAGTACTTC. Its translation is CASSYSGRGEETQYF.

This sequence joins TRBV5-1 and TRBJ1-1; 7 bases line up with TRBD1. The CDR3 length is 16 residues. Germline V gene lookup returns CDR1 SGHRS and CDR2 YFSETQ. V trimming: 3 bases; J trimming: 3 bases; junction bases outside the gene matches: 11. CDR3 nucleotide sequence: TGCGCCAGCAGCTCCGCGCCGGGACAGCTTGACACTGAAGCTTTCTTT. Protein product: CASSSAPGQLDTEAFF.

This clonotype was seen more than once but under ten times. The chain uses TRBV6-5 and TRBJ1-1, with D possibly being TRBD1 (6 bases). Germline loops: CDR1 MNHEY, CDR2 SVGAGI. V shed 4 bases and J shed 4 bases, with 10 bases lying between them. The CDR3 contains 13 residues. CDR3 in amino acids: CASSWTDSTEAFF. As DNA, the CDR3 is TGTGCCAGCAGTTGGACAGATTCCACTGAAGCTTTCTTT.

This chain connects TRBV12-5 to TRBJ2-1; TRBD1 is a possible D gene (6 bases). V lost 1 base and J 9 bases, leaving 19 bases between the germline ends. The CDR3 spans 16 residues. Per the germline V gene, CDR1 is LGHNT and CDR2 is FRNRAP. DNA of the CDR3: TGTGCTAGTGGTTTGGCCGGGGCAGGACCCAGGGGTGAGCAGTTCTTC. Its translation is CASGLAGAGPRGEQFF.

This clonotype has at least ten counts. The CDR3 DNA reads as TGTGCCAGCAGCTTGGGACAGCCGGAAGCTTTCTTT. Residues: CASSLGQPEAFF. The chain has TRBV7-9 and TRBJ1-1; TRBD1 matches 7 bases. The CDR3 runs to 12 residues. Germline V CDR1 and CDR2: SEHNR, FQNEAQ (reference sequence). Losses at the gene ends were 3 bases for V and 8 bases for J; bases not matched to a gene: 3.

This clonotype was recorded a few times. At one end the junction does not follow the germline gene, possibly because of a read error. The gene calls are TRBV7-6 and TRBJ1-5; TRBD1 might be the D (5 bases). The CDR3 loop spans 16 amino acids. Germline CDR1 is SGHVS and CDR2 is FNYEAQ. The CDR3 nucleotides read TGTGCCAGCAGCCTAGCCGCGGGGGGGTTGGCTCAGCCCCAGCATTTT. As protein: CASSLAAGGLAQPQHF.

The chain joins TRBV15 to TRBJ1-1; D is unresolved. The V end lost 2 bases, the J end lost 4 bases, and 17 bases lay between the germline ends. Germline V gives CDR1 LNHNV, CDR2 YYDKDF (reference sequence). This CDR3 region has 16 residues. The CDR3 coding sequence is TGTGCCACCAGCAGACCCGCCACCGGTGAGAGCACTGAAGCTTTCTTT. Protein product: CATSRPATGESTEAFF.

This clonotype has at least ten counts. The chain uses TRBV7-2 and TRBJ2-2, with D possibly being TRBD1 (6 bases). The length of the CDR3 is 16 residues. Germline V gene lookup returns CDR1 SGHTA and CDR2 FQGNSA. Trimming shortened V by 1 base and J by 6 bases, and 15 bases separated the two germline ends. The CDR3 nucleotides are TGTGCCAGCAGCTTAGTCGGTTTAGAGGGGGCCGGGGAGCTGTTTTTT. Protein: CASSLVGLEGAGELFF.

This chain connects TRBV10-1 to TRBJ2-7; D is uncertain. Trimming pared 5 bases from V and 6 bases from J, leaving 20 bases between. The V gene's germline CDR1 is WNHNN and CDR2 SYGVQD (reference sequence). The CDR3 length is 15 residues. The CDR3 DNA reads as TGCGCCAGCAGTACAAGGGTCGCTGGGGATGGCGAGCAGTACTTC. It translates to CASSTRVAGDGEQYF.

The V gene is TRBV15, the J gene TRBJ1-2; 8 bases fit TRBD1. Germline trimming cut 0 bases from V and 5 bases from J; bases unmatched to any gene: 8. From germline, CDR1 is LNHNV and CDR2 YYDKDF (reference sequence). There are 16 residues in the CDR3. CDR3 protein: CATSRDRAGGLYGYTF. The CDR3 DNA reads as TGTGCCACCAGCAGAGATAGGGCAGGGGGCCTTTATGGCTACACCTTC.

This chain connects TRBV27 to TRBJ1-5, with D unclear. This CDR3 comprises 17 residues. Germline values: CDR1 MNHEY, CDR2 SMNVEV (reference sequence). The V and J ends lost 3 bases and 6 bases respectively, with 21 bases between them. The CDR3 here is CASSFKGAGRRGQPQHF. In nucleotides, the CDR3 is TGTGCCAGCAGTTTTAAAGGAGCGGGTCGACGGGGTCAGCCCCAGCATTTT.

V and J are TRBV6-1 and TRBJ2-7, with 8 bases aligning to TRBD2. J lost 3 bases, V lost 1 base, and 5 bases had no gene match. Germline-derived CDR1 and CDR2 are MNHNS and SASEGT. This CDR3 has 15 amino acids. The CDR3 loop is CASSEEAGGHYEQYF. The CDR3 DNA reads TGTGCCAGCAGTGAAGAGGCGGGGGGCCACTACGAGCAGTACTTC.

This chain uses TRBV3-1 with TRBJ1-2, with D perhaps matching TRBD1 (6 bases). V was cut by 3 bases and J by 1 base, with 15 bases left in between. CDR3 size: 16 residues. The V gene's germline CDR1 is LGHDT and CDR2 YNNKEL (reference sequence). The CDR3 is CASSHLGQRDNYGYTF. The DNA of the CDR3 is TGTGCCAGCAGCCACCTTGGACAGAGGGATAACTATGGCTACACCTTC.

At least ten counts were recorded for this clonotype. The chain uses TRBV20-1 and TRBJ1-5; TRBD1 might be the D (5 bases). This CDR3 spans 14 amino acids. CDR1 and CDR2 from the germline V gene are DFQATT and SNEGSKA (reference sequence). Trimming removed 6 bases at V and 3 bases at J, with 15 bases between. CDR3 in DNA: TGCAGTGCAACCTCCAGGGTGAACAATCAGCCCCAGCATTTT. Translation gives CSATSRVNNQPQHF.

This chain connects TRBV6-1 to TRBJ1-4; no reliable D call. The germline V and J ends were trimmed by 6 bases and 0 bases, with 14 bases remaining between them. Germline CDR1 is MNHNS and CDR2 is SASEGT. The CDR3 extends over 16 amino acids. CDR3 region: CASSLQVGATNEKLFF. Written as DNA, the CDR3 is TGTGCCAGCAGCCTACAAGTCGGAGCAACTAATGAAAAACTGTTTTTT.

The gene calls are TRBV6-2 or TRBV6-3 and TRBJ2-3, with 8 positions matching TRBD2. CDR1 is MNHEY and CDR2 is SVGEGT in the germline V gene. The length of the CDR3 is 18 residues. The junction had 10 bases not matched to a gene; V was cut back by 0 bases and J by 2 bases. In DNA, the CDR3 is TGTGCCAGCAGTTACTCGAGGGCCAGGACTAGCATCACAGATACGCAGTATTTT. Amino acid sequence: CASSYSRARTSITDTQYF.

The sample holds a few counts of this clonotype. The rearrangement links TRBV12-3 or TRBV12-4 to TRBJ2-2; tentatively, D is TRBD1 or TRBD2 (5 bases each). V was cut by 2 bases and J by 4 bases, with 14 bases left in between. This CDR3 is 16 amino acids long. The CDR3 DNA follows: TGTGCCAGCAGTTTAAGCAGGGAGTTAGGCACCGGGGAGCTGTTTTTT. It yields the protein CASSLSRELGTGELFF.

The chain has TRBV6-2 or TRBV6-3 and TRBJ1-5; D is unclear. V lost 6 bases and J lost 5, with 14 bases in between. The CDR3 has 14 amino acids. Germline V gives CDR1 MNHEY, CDR2 SVGEGT. CDR3: CASSEMWTDQPQHF. Here the CDR3 DNA reads TGTGCCAGCAGCGAAATGTGGACTGATCAGCCCCAGCATTTT.

This clonotype showed up just a few times. The chain carries TRBV10-3 and TRBJ1-2, with 7 bases lining up with TRBD1. V was pared by 0 bases and J by 4 bases, with 20 bases of the junction left unmatched. The germline V gene has CDR1 ENHRY and CDR2 SYGVKD. The CDR3 extends over 20 amino acids. As DNA, the CDR3 is TGTGCCATCAGTGAGTCGAGATCACATGGGACAGCGAACCTAGTCTATGGCTACACCTTC. It codes for CAISESRSHGTANLVYGYTF.

Worth noting for this clonotype: A read error may explain this, as a much larger clone is one base away. The CDR3 DNA is TGTGCCAACAGCTTAGGACTAGCGGGGGGGCCAGATACGCAGTATTTT. Residues: CANSLGLAGGPDTQYF. This chain links TRBV7-9 with TRBJ2-3, with 15 nucleotides matching TRBD2. Germline V lookup: CDR1 SEHNR, CDR2 FQNEAQ (reference sequence). This CDR3 has 16 amino acids.

The CDR3 protein is CASRRGKETQYF. The CDR3 coding sequence is TGTGCCAGCAGAAGGGGGAAGGAGACCCAGTACTTC. This chain links TRBV7-8 with TRBJ2-5, with a tentative D call TRBD1 (6 bases). Germline CDR1 reads SGHVS; CDR2 reads FQNEAQ. This CDR3 has 12 amino acids. V shed 6 bases and J shed 5 bases, with 10 bases lying between them.

The chain joins TRBV6-6 to TRBJ2-1; unclear D gene. V was shortened by 2 bases and J by 4 bases, with 9 bases between the two germline ends. The germline gives CDR1 MNHNY, CDR2 SVGAGI (reference sequence). The CDR3 is 14 residues long. CDR3 DNA sequence: TGTGCCAGCAGTTACGGAAATAGTTACAATGAGCAGTTCTTC. Protein product: CASSYGNSYNEQFF.

Worth noting for this clonotype: The missing conserved phenylalanine or tryptophan at the end of this CDR3 makes a read error likely. V is TRBV2 and J is TRBJ2-7; D perhaps matches TRBD2 (6 bases). Germline V gene data show CDR1 as SNHLY and CDR2 as FYNNEI. The CDR3 is made up of 16 amino acids. Trimming shortened V by 7 bases and J by 1 base, and 20 bases separated the two germline ends. As DNA, the CDR3 is TGTGCCAGCATACTACTTGGGACTCGAAAATCCTACGAGCAGTACTCC. Translated, it gives CASILLGTRKSYEQYS.

A single count supports this clonotype. The chain couples TRBV6-8 to TRBJ2-5, with 7 bases that match TRBD2. With V trimmed by 2 bases and J by 2 bases, 11 bases remained unmatched. Germline V gene sequence: CDR1 MNHGY, CDR2 SAAAGT. This CDR3 has 17 residues. The CDR3 protein is CASSYGAGEEVQETQYF. CDR3 coding DNA: TGTGCCAGCAGTTACGGGGCGGGGGAAGAGGTGCAAGAGACCCAGTACTTC.